The 18 T cell receptor beta chains given below trace back to one sample, sequenced in a study of beta chain features in type 1 diabetes (dated by TCRdb to 2017 to 2018). General study outcomes and caveats: In all four CD4+ subsets, TCRB CDR3 length was moderately but significantly shorter in type 1 diabetes patients.

Receptor libraries were prepared by the immunoSEQ multiplex PCR assay. All of the isolated RNA was reverse transcribed with the High Capacity cDNA Reverse Transcription Kit, so expressed TCRB transcripts were sequenced. In its TCRdb copy, this immuneACCESS table keeps in-frame sequences only and misses some clones. Where compared with another copy, unresolved V genes explain less than half of these, and the others have no known cause. The sample table records 130,000 or so clones; 16% of these occur just once. The top ten clonotypes cover 2.3% of the sample. No antigens are known for them. The sequenced material came from central memory CD4+ T cells from blood. These receptors all stem from a man aged 30 to 39 with type 1 diabetes.

This clone was counted only a few times. The chain recombines TRBV7-3 with TRBJ2-5; tentative D call: TRBD2 (6 bases). The CDR3 runs 14 residues. Per the germline V gene, CDR1 is SGHTA and CDR2 is FQGTGA. Deletions cut 5 bases from V and 4 bases from J, with 14 bases between. As DNA, the CDR3 is TGTGCCAGCAGCCCCTCCGCGCGGGGAGAGACCCAGTACTTC. Encoded protein: CASSPSARGETQYF.

CDR3 residues: CASSSGTASLGYTF. CDR3 DNA sequence: TGTGCCAGCAGTTCCGGGACAGCTAGTCTCGGCTACACCTTC. V usage is TRBV6-5 and J usage is TRBJ1-2; 7 bases are shared with TRBD1. The CDR3 covers 14 residues. Germline CDR1 is MNHEY and CDR2 is SVGAGI. V dropped 4 bases and J dropped 8; count of bases not matched to a gene: 10.

The chain is built from TRBV30 and TRBJ1-5, with D uncertain. This CDR3 contains 15 residues. Trimming cost V 3 bases and J 6 bases, with 18 bases left between them. From germline, CDR1 is GTSNPN and CDR2 SVGIG (reference sequence). DNA for the CDR3: TGTGCCTGGAGCGCCGGACTTAGAGGAATTCAGCCCCAGCATTTT. As protein: CAWSAGLRGIQPQHF.

This clone appeared a few times. The rearrangement joins TRBV13 to TRBJ1-4, with a possible D match to TRBD1 (5 bases). The V gene's germline CDR1 is PRHDT and CDR2 FYEKMQ (reference sequence). The CDR3 contains 14 residues. With 6 bases removed from V and 3 bases from J, the gap between germline ends came to 11 bases. CDR3 DNA sequence: TGTGCCAGCAGTAGTAGGGGAGCTAATGAAAAACTGTTTTTT. This encodes CASSSRGANEKLFF.

This clone was detected ten times or more. The rearrangement uses TRBV11-2 and TRBJ2-5; D not certain. The CDR3 consists of 13 residues. The germline V gene has CDR1 SGHAT and CDR2 FQNNGV. V lost 4 bases and J lost 2, with 8 bases in between. CDR3 DNA: TGTGCCAGCAGCTCCGGATGGCAAGAGACCCAGTACTTC. Protein product: CASSSGWQETQYF.

In this sample, this clone turned up a few times. The chain recombines TRBV6-5 with TRBJ2-5, with D unresolved. The DNA end favors TRBJ2-7, so the J call may be wrong. Germline loops: CDR1 MNHEY, CDR2 SVGAGI. CDR3 size: 14 residues. This CDR3 is CASSYSGGVYEQYF. The CDR3 DNA follows: TGTGCCAGCAGTTACTCCGGTGGGGTCTACGAGCAGTACTTC.

This clone has at least ten counts. The chain has TRBV28 and TRBJ1-6; D possibly corresponds to TRBD1 (6 bases). CDR3 length: 15 amino acids. Germline CDR1 MDHEN, CDR2 SYDVKM. Deletions cut 6 bases from V and 1 base from J, with 10 bases between. CDR3 coding DNA: TGTGCCAGCAGGGGACACTATTCCTATAATTCACCCCTCCACTTT. It codes for CASRGHYSYNSPLHF. The full variable domain, with the rest looked up from reference TRBV28 and TRBJ1-6, is DVKVTQSSRYLVKRTGEKVFLECVQDMDHENMFWYRQDPGLGLRLIYFSYDVKMKEKGDIPEGYSVSREKKERFSLILESASTNQTSMYLCASRGHYSYNSPLHFGNGTRLTVT.

The CDR3 nucleotides are TGTGCCAGCAGCGTACGAGGTAGAAATGAGCAGTTCTTC. It codes for CASSVRGRNEQFF. The V and J genes are TRBV9 and TRBJ2-1; D uncertain. The CDR3 contains 13 residues. Germline V lookup: CDR1 SGDLS, CDR2 YYNGEE. Trimming removed 1 base at V and 7 bases at J, with 9 bases between.

The chain joins TRBV27 to TRBJ1-4; D ambiguous. V was trimmed by 0 bases and J by 13 bases, leaving 12 bases between them. The CDR3 consists of 13 residues. Germline V lookup: CDR1 MNHEY, CDR2 SMNVEV (reference sequence). The CDR3 protein is CASSLSLTGRLFF. The CDR3 nucleotides read TGTGCCAGCAGTTTATCCCTGACTGGGCGACTGTTTTTT.

This chain links TRBV7-2 with TRBJ2-3, with D unresolved. Trimming left V 0 bases short and J 7 bases short, with 8 bases between. Germline V gives CDR1 SGHTA, CDR2 FQGNSA. The CDR3 consists of 13 residues. CDR3 coding DNA: TGTGCCAGCAGCTTAGCGTCTAGTAATACGCAGTATTTT. This encodes CASSLASSNTQYF.

The rearrangement uses TRBV2 and TRBJ2-3, with D unresolved. V lost 3 bases and J 5 bases, leaving 15 bases between the germline ends. The CDR3 extends over 15 amino acids. Germline CDR1 reads SNHLY; CDR2 reads FYNNEI. In DNA, the CDR3 is TGTGCCAGCAGTGAGGTCTGGTTCAAGGAAGATACGCAGTATTTT. Translation: CASSEVWFKEDTQYF.

CDR3 residues: CASRGATIEPQHF. CDR3 DNA sequence: TGTGCCAGCAGGGGGGCCACAATCGAGCCCCAGCATTTT. V gene TRBV7-2 combines with J gene TRBJ1-5; a possible D gene is TRBD1 (6 bases). This CDR3 region has 13 residues. Looked up from germline, CDR1 is SGHTA and CDR2 is FQGNSA. V was shortened by 6 bases and J by 8 bases, with 14 bases between the two germline ends.

The table lists this clone with many counts. The CDR3 nucleotides are TGTGCCAGTAGGTTCGCCGGGGAGCTGTTTTTT. Protein sequence: CASRFAGELFF. The chain has TRBV19 and TRBJ2-2; D ambiguous. This CDR3 region has 11 residues. V lost 6 bases to trimming and J lost 6 bases, with 5 bases between them. CDR1 and CDR2 from the germline V gene are LNHDA and SQIVND (reference sequence).

Here the CDR3 DNA reads TGTGCCAGCAGCATGGGAGGGTTTGAAAAACTGTTTTTT. Amino acid sequence: CASSMGGFEKLFF. This chain uses TRBV6-5 with TRBJ1-4; D not certain. This CDR3 has 13 amino acids. Looked up from germline, CDR1 is MNHEY and CDR2 is SVGAGI. Trimming cost V 6 bases and J 7 bases, with 12 bases left between them.

This clone was seen ten or more times. Written as DNA, the CDR3 is TGTGCCAGCAGCGCGTCCGGGACAGGGATGGCTACGCAGTACTTC. Translated, it gives CASSASGTGMATQYF. The chain links TRBV11-2 to TRBJ2-7; 9 bases fit TRBD1. The trim removed 5 bases at V and 9 bases at J, leaving 14 bases unmatched. Germline CDR1 and CDR2: SGHAT and FQNNGV. The CDR3 covers 15 residues.

This chain uses TRBV19 with TRBJ1-2, with 7 bases lining up with TRBD1. Germline values: CDR1 LNHDA, CDR2 SQIVND (reference sequence). V was clipped by 5 bases and J by 0 bases; unmatched bases: 12. This CDR3 region has 17 residues. The DNA for the CDR3 is TGTGCCAGTAGTCCAAAGGATCTTGGGACAGCTAACTATGGCTACACCTTC. It is translated as CASSPKDLGTANYGYTF. The whole variable domain, filled in from reference TRBV19 and TRBJ1-2, reads DGGITQSPKYLFRKEGQNVTLSCEQNLNHDAMYWYRQDPGQGLRLIYYSQIVNDFQKGDIAEGYSVSREKKESFPLTVTSAQKNPTAFYLCASSPKDLGTANYGYTFGSGTRLTVV.

The gene calls are TRBV5-1 and TRBJ2-3, with 8 bases lining up with TRBD2. The CDR3 sequence is 15 residues long. Germline values: CDR1 SGHRS, CDR2 YFSETQ. The V gene end was trimmed by 0 bases and the J gene end by 5 bases; junction bases not matched to a gene: 5. The CDR3 reads CASSLVSGGRDTQYF. The CDR3 region has the DNA TGCGCCAGCAGCTTGGTGAGCGGGGGAAGAGATACGCAGTATTTT.

This chain uses TRBV7-2 with TRBJ2-3; D perhaps matches TRBD1 (6 bases). The CDR3 has 15 residues. Germline CDR1 and CDR2: SGHTA and FQGNSA. Trimming stripped 6 bases from V and 2 bases from J, with 15 bases between. The CDR3 sequence: CASRRQVYSTDTQYF. CDR3 nucleotides: TGTGCCAGCAGGCGACAGGTCTACTCCACAGATACGCAGTATTTT.